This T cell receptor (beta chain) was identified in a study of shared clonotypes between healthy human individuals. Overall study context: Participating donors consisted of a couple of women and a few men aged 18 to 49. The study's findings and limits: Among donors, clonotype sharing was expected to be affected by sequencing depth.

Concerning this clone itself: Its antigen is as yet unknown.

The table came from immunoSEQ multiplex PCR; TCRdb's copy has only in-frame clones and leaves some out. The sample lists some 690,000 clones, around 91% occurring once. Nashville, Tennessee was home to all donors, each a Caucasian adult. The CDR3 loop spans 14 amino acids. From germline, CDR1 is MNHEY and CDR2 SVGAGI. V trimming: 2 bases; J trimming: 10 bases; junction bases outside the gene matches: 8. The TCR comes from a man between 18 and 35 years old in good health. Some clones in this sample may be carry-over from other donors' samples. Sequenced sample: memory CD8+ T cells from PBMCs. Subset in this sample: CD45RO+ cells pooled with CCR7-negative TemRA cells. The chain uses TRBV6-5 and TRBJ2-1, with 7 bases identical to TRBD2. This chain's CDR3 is CASSYQGLVSEQFF. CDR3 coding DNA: TGTGCCAGCAGTTACCAAGGACTAGTATCGGAGCAGTTCTTC.